These 31 T cell receptor beta chains were sequenced from one sample in a study of CD8+CD57+ T cells in acquired aplastic anemia. Investigators profiled TCR beta VDJ and CDR3 from genomic DNA template. TCRdb fed the reads into MiXCR, producing one record per CDR3 protein. Found here are about 81,000 distinct CDR3 sequences, about half of them singletons; the top ten hold about 68%. What was sequenced was sorted CD4+, CD8+, or CD8+CD57+ T cells (not recorded which) from PBMCs. These receptors were taken from a human donor in good health, serving as a control.

The table lists this clonotype with many counts. V and J are TRBV7-8 and TRBJ2-7; D perhaps matches TRBD1 (6 bases). V was trimmed by 3 bases and J by 6 bases, leaving 15 bases between them. This CDR3 is 14 amino acids long. Germline V lookup: CDR1 SGHVS, CDR2 FQNEAQ. The DNA of the CDR3 is TGTGCCAGCAGCTTCAGGGGACCGGTCGGCGAGCAGTACGTC. It is translated as CASSFRGPVGEQYV.

The rearrangement links TRBV10-3 to TRBJ1-2; D is unclear. CDR1 is ENHRY and CDR2 is SYGVKD in the germline V gene. The CDR3 has 16 amino acids. Between the trimmed V and J ends, which lost 0 bases and 0 bases, there was a span of 11 bases. The DNA for the CDR3 is TGTGCCATCAGTGAGTCGAGCTCGGAAGCTAACTATGGCTACACCTTC. Its protein product is CAISESSSEANYGYTF.

The chain carries TRBV2 and TRBJ2-4; 11 positions match TRBD2. Losses at the gene ends were 5 bases for V and 8 bases for J; bases not matched to a gene: 8. CDR1 is SNHLY, CDR2 FYNNEI, per germline. The CDR3 spans 15 residues. The CDR3 spells CASSYLTSGEDIQYF. Here the CDR3 DNA reads TGTGCCAGCAGTTACCTGACTAGCGGGGAGGACATTCAGTACTTC. Full variable domain (remainder filled in from reference TRBV2 and TRBJ2-4): EPEVTQTPSHQVTQMGQEVILRCVPISNHLYFYWYRQILGQKVEFLVSFYNNEISEKSEIFDDQFSVERPDGSNFTLKIRSTKLEDSAMYFCASSYLTSGEDIQYFGAGTRLSVL.

A remark on this clonotype: A much more abundant neighbour one base away suggests this may be a read error. The chain joins TRBV12-3 or TRBV12-4 to TRBJ2-7; maybe TRBD2 (5 bases). This CDR3 contains 14 residues. The CDR3 nucleotides are TGTGCCAGCAGTTTAGGCGGGTACACCTACGAGCGGTACTTC. It codes for CASSLGGYTYERYF.

This clonotype appeared many times. The chain joins TRBV7-9 to TRBJ2-3; perhaps TRBD1 as D (5 bases). This CDR3 has 15 residues. The germline V gene encodes CDR1 SEHNR and CDR2 FQNEAQ (reference sequence). The V and J ends lost 5 bases and 6 bases respectively, with 18 bases between them. CDR3 sequence reads: CASSLLDPGPDTQYF. The CDR3 DNA sequence: TGTGCCAGCAGCCTGTTGGACCCAGGGCCTGATACGCAGTATTTT.

This clonotype was seen a few times. The V call is TRBV15, the J call TRBJ1-2; no clear D. The CDR3 has 15 residues. Germline V lookup: CDR1 LNHNV, CDR2 YYDKDF (reference sequence). Trimming shortened V by 5 bases and J by 8 bases, and 21 bases separated the two germline ends. CDR3 coding DNA: TGTGCCACCAGCGTTGACCGCCCGGGCTTGGACGGCTACACCTTC. Its protein product is CATSVDRPGLDGYTF.

As for this clonotype: This may stem from a read error, because a much larger clone lies one nucleotide away. The rearrangement links TRBV11-2 to TRBJ2-7; a possible D gene is TRBD1 (7 bases). The end of the DNA aligns better with TRBJ2-5, so the J call may be wrong. Per germline, CDR1 SGHAT and CDR2 FQNNGV. CDR3 size: 14 residues. The CDR3 coding sequence is TGTGCCAGCAGTTCCGGGGCAGGGGGGGAGACCCAGTACTTC. It is translated as CASSSGAGGETQYF.

In this sample, this clonotype turned up a few times. The rearrangement joins TRBV6-5 to TRBJ2-1; TRBD2 is a possible D gene (5 bases). The CDR3 is 15 residues long. The V and J ends lost 0 bases and 0 bases respectively, with 6 bases between them. Germline CDR1 is MNHEY and CDR2 is SVGAGI. CDR3: CASSYSTSSYNEQFF. For the CDR3, the DNA is TGTGCCAGCAGTTACTCCACTAGCTCCTACAATGAGCAGTTCTTC.

In this sample, this clonotype turned up a few times. The chain links TRBV10-1 to TRBJ2-3; a weak D match, TRBD2 (6 bases). The CDR3 spans 15 residues. Trimming stripped 8 bases from V and 6 bases from J, with 21 bases between. Germline V gives CDR1 WNHNN, CDR2 SYGVQD (reference sequence). Here the CDR3 DNA reads TGCGCCAGCGCGATCGACCGGGGAGCGGGTGATACGCAGTATTTT. It translates to CASAIDRGAGDTQYF.

A single count supports this clonotype. The rearrangement uses TRBV2 and TRBJ1-2; 8 nucleotides match TRBD1. With V trimmed by 6 bases and J by 9 bases, 9 bases remained unmatched. The CDR3 is made up of 13 amino acids. Germline V gene data show CDR1 as SNHLY and CDR2 as FYNNEI. Written as DNA, the CDR3 is TGTGCCAGCAGCGTCGGACAGGGAAGGAGCTACACCTTC. Protein product: CASSVGQGRSYTF.

V is TRBV9 and J is TRBJ1-2; D is possibly TRBD1 (6 bases). The CDR3 has 13 amino acids. Germline V lookup: CDR1 SGDLS, CDR2 YYNGEE. Trimming cost V 4 bases and J 7 bases, with 14 bases left between them. CDR3 region: CASSSQGLVGYTF. The CDR3 DNA sequence: TGTGCCAGCAGCTCCCAGGGGTTAGTTGGCTACACCTTC.

This sequence joins TRBV12-3 or TRBV12-4 and TRBJ1-1, with D possibly TRBD1 on 5 matching bases. V dropped 7 bases and J dropped 3 bases, with 9 bases sitting between them. This CDR3 has 12 amino acids. CDR3 region: CASTIRDTEAFF. Here the CDR3 DNA reads TGTGCCAGCACCATCAGGGACACTGAAGCTTTCTTT.

V is TRBV15 and J is TRBJ2-3, with 11 bases fitting TRBD2. V shed 0 bases, J shed 0 bases, and the junction held 2 bases outside the gene matches. The length of the CDR3 is 17 residues. Germline V gene lookup returns CDR1 LNHNV and CDR2 YYDKDF (reference sequence). CDR3 region: CATSRDSGGASTDTQYF. DNA of the CDR3: TGTGCCACCAGCAGAGATAGCGGGGGGGCTAGCACAGATACGCAGTATTTT.

The table lists this clonotype with a few counts. A clone one base away is much larger, so this may be a read error. This chain links TRBV19 with TRBJ2-2, with 7 positions matching TRBD1. With V trimmed by 11 bases and J by 10 bases, 13 bases remained unmatched. Per the germline V gene, CDR1 is LNHDA and CDR2 is SQIVND (reference sequence). There are 13 residues in the CDR3. For the CDR3, the DNA is TGTGCCGGGGGCAGGGGGTTGCACGAGGAGCTGTTTTTT. This codes for CAGGRGLHEELFF.

The V gene is TRBV7-8, the J gene TRBJ1-5; D is perhaps TRBD1 (5 bases). With 0 bases removed from V and 5 bases from J, the gap between germline ends came to 17 bases. The CDR3 length is 17 residues. The germline gives CDR1 SGHVS, CDR2 FQNEAQ. CDR3 residues: CASSLAGRGLGDQPQHF. DNA for the CDR3: TGTGCCAGCAGCTTAGCGGGACGTGGGTTGGGCGATCAGCCCCAGCATTTT.

Ten or more counts support this clonotype. The rearrangement joins TRBV12-3 or TRBV12-4 to TRBJ2-5; 12 bases match TRBD2. The junction had 7 bases not matched to a gene; V was cut back by 5 bases and J by 6 bases. The CDR3 totals 15 residues. CDR3 in amino acids: CASSQLAGGGKTQYF. The CDR3 DNA sequence: TGTGCCAGCAGTCAACTAGCGGGAGGTGGGAAGACCCAGTACTTC.

This rearrangement joins TRBV4-1 to TRBJ2-5; 12 bases agree with TRBD2. The length of the CDR3 is 19 residues. Looked up from germline, CDR1 is MGHRA and CDR2 is YSYEKL. V lost 2 bases, J lost 2 bases, and 12 bases stayed unmatched. CDR3 protein: CASSQWGLAGTGLQETQYF. CDR3 DNA sequence: TGCGCCAGCAGCCAATGGGGACTAGCGGGCACGGGTCTACAAGAGACCCAGTACTTC.

In its sample, this clonotype was seen many times. The chain carries TRBV7-9 and TRBJ2-7; the D is unclear. The germline CDR1 and CDR2 sequences are SEHNR and FQNEAQ (reference sequence). This CDR3 contains 10 residues. V gave up 3 bases and J gave up 7 bases, with 4 bases separating them. CDR3: CASSLGEQYF. The CDR3 DNA follows: TGTGCCAGCAGCTTGGGGGAGCAGTACTTC.

V usage is TRBV19 and J usage is TRBJ1-4, with a weak D call TRBD1 (6 bases). V dropped 3 bases and J dropped 1 base, with 9 bases sitting between them. This CDR3 contains 15 residues. The germline CDR1 and CDR2 sequences are LNHDA and SQIVND (reference sequence). The CDR3 is CASSIEQGTNEKLFF. Here the CDR3 DNA reads TGTGCCAGTAGTATTGAACAGGGAACTAATGAAAAACTGTTTTTT.

On this clonotype itself: A read error is possible here, since a much larger clone lies one base away. J is TRBJ1-1 and V is TRBV12-3 or TRBV12-4; D call uncertain. The CDR3 consists of 14 residues. Trimming pared 8 bases from V and 0 bases from J, leaving 13 bases between. The DNA for the CDR3 is TGTGCCAGCGGCCAGGCACCCATGAACACTGAAGCTTTCTTT. It translates to CASGQAPMNTEAFF.

This clonotype came up many times. The V gene is TRBV7-2, the J gene TRBJ2-3, with 8 bases aligning to TRBD2. J was trimmed by 2 bases and V by 6 bases; bases with no gene match: 7. The CDR3 consists of 15 residues. Germline V gives CDR1 SGHTA, CDR2 FQGNSA. CDR3: CASSPKGLVTDTQYF. The CDR3 region has the DNA TGTGCCAGCAGTCCTAAGGGACTAGTCACAGATACGCAGTATTTT.

The CDR3, as DNA: TGTGCCAGCAGTACAGGGTTCAATGAGCAGTTCTTC. Its protein is CASSTGFNEQFF. The chain joins TRBV2 to TRBJ2-1, with D possibly TRBD1 on 6 matching bases. The CDR3 covers 12 residues. Germline V CDR1 and CDR2: SNHLY, FYNNEI. V lost 5 bases to trimming and J lost 6 bases, with 8 bases between them.

This clonotype has more than one count but fewer than ten. The junction departs from the called germline gene at one end, perhaps through a read error. The V call is TRBV6-5, the J call TRBJ1-5; D remains ambiguous. The CDR3 runs 13 residues. The germline V gene has CDR1 MNHEY and CDR2 SVGAGI. The chain's CDR3 is CANSYSSNQPQHF. Written as DNA, the CDR3 is TGTGCCAACAGTTACTCATCCAATCAGCCCCAGCATTTT.

This clonotype was counted at least ten times. The V gene is TRBV6-1, the J gene TRBJ2-6, with D possibly matching TRBD2 (5 bases). Trimming pared 1 base from V and 2 bases from J, leaving 6 bases between. The CDR3 is 15 amino acids. Germline CDR1 and CDR2: MNHNS and SASEGT. CDR3 nucleotide sequence: TGTGCCAGCAGTGAAGACGGGGCTGGGGCCAACGTCCTGACTTTC. Translation gives CASSEDGAGANVLTF.

This sequence joins TRBV20-1 and TRBJ1-2, with TRBD1 matching over 9 bases. After removal of 6 bases from V and 0 bases from J, the junction contained 11 bases not matched to a gene. CDR3 length: 16 amino acids. Germline V gives CDR1 DFQATT, CDR2 SNEGSKA (reference sequence). The CDR3 reads CSAIHRGQGSNYGYTF. The CDR3 nucleotides are TGCAGTGCGATCCACCGGGGACAGGGCTCTAACTATGGCTACACCTTC.

This clonotype has a count of ten or more. CDR3 protein: CAISEYRTYEQYF. In DNA, the CDR3 is TGTGCCATCAGTGAGTATCGAACCTACGAGCAGTACTTC. The chain carries TRBV10-3 and TRBJ2-7, with D hard to call. This CDR3 has 13 amino acids. V lost 1 base to trimming and J lost 2 bases, with 6 bases between them. The germline gives CDR1 ENHRY, CDR2 SYGVKD.

The chain combines TRBV2 with TRBJ1-2; 8 bases agree with TRBD1. Germline CDR1 reads SNHLY; CDR2 reads FYNNEI. The CDR3 consists of 14 residues. Losses at the gene ends were 7 bases for V and 3 bases for J; bases not matched to a gene: 7. CDR3 nucleotide sequence: TGTGCCAGCAAGATGGACAGGGTGGACTATGGCTACACCTTC. Encoded protein: CASKMDRVDYGYTF. The entire variable domain, with the rest obtained from reference TRBV2 and TRBJ1-2, is as follows: EPEVTQTPSHQVTQMGQEVILRCVPISNHLYFYWYRQILGQKVEFLVSFYNNEISEKSEIFDDQFSVERPDGSNFTLKIRSTKLEDSAMYFCASKMDRVDYGYTFGSGTRLTVV.

This chain connects TRBV9 to TRBJ1-1; a possible D gene is TRBD1 (5 bases). Germline CDR1 SGDLS, CDR2 YYNGEE. The V end was cut by 4 bases, the J end by 6 bases, with 19 bases between. The CDR3 totals 15 residues. CDR3 sequence reads: CASSRTYGGRSEAFF. The CDR3 DNA reads TGTGCCAGCAGCCGAACCTATGGGGGTCGTTCTGAAGCTTTCTTT.

The genes are TRBV2 and TRBJ2-1; 7 nucleotides match TRBD2. Trimming took 4 bases from V and 0 from J; bases not matched to a gene: 9. The germline CDR1 and CDR2 sequences are SNHLY and FYNNEI. The CDR3 has 17 amino acids. The DNA for the CDR3 is TGTGCCAGCAGTGCGACTAGCTGGGGGAACTCCTACAATGAGCAGTTCTTC. Protein: CASSATSWGNSYNEQFF.

CDR3 DNA: TGTGCCAGCAGCCCAACTAGCACCGGGGAGCTGTTTTTT. It codes for CASSPTSTGELFF. The rearrangement links TRBV25-1 to TRBJ2-2; possibly TRBD2 for D (5 bases). The CDR3 spans 13 residues. The germline gives CDR1 MGHDK, CDR2 SYGVNS. Trimming left V 6 bases short and J 4 bases short, with 9 bases between. The variable domain in full, completed from reference TRBV25-1 and TRBJ2-2, reads EADIYQTPRYLVIGTGKKITLECSQTMGHDKMYWYQQDPGMELHLIHYSYGVNSTEKGDLSSESTVSRIRTEHFPLTLESARPSHTSQYLCASSPTSTGELFFGEGSRLTVL.

With respect to this clonotype: This clone may be a read error of a much larger clone one base away. The rearrangement uses TRBV24-1 and TRBJ2-1; TRBD2 matches at 10 bases. The germline V gene encodes CDR1 KGHDR and CDR2 SFDVKD. The CDR3 extends over 15 amino acids. Here the CDR3 DNA reads TGTGCCACCTCAGAGCGGGAGGGGACCTACAATGGGCAGTTCTTC. It specifies CATSEREGTYNGQFF.